This T cell receptor beta chain emerged from a study of cytomegalovirus exposure and HLA in healthy donors. With 60 Vbeta and 13 Jbeta primers, the PCR was carried out. Profiled with immunoSEQ multiplex PCR; TCRdb holds only in-frame clones, not every one. The data contain around 180,000 clones, approximately 85% of them singletons. This CDR3 is 18 amino acids long. Between the trimmed V and J ends, which lost 2 bases and 1 base, there was a span of 18 bases. Germline values: CDR1 KGHSH, CDR2 LQKENI. This clone was seen more than once but under ten times. The sequenced sample was PBMCs. V gene TRBV18 combines with J gene TRBJ2-4, with a weak D call TRBD2 (5 bases). The sequence was obtained from a man aged 18 to 29 in good health and CMV-seronegative. CDR3 bases: TGTGCCAGCTCACCAGTTGGGCAGGCCGGGGTGGCCAAAAACATTCAGTACTTC. Translated, it gives CASSPVGQAGVAKNIQYF.